The clone carrying this T cell receptor beta chain showed up just a few times. Its matching antigen is unknown. Study outcomes and limitations: The larger-cohort validation was restricted to a single TCR beta V-J rearrangement rather than whole repertoires.

V was pared by 1 base and J by 0 bases, with 10 bases between. Germline-derived CDR1 and CDR2 are LGHNA and YNFKEQ. The CDR3 is made up of 16 amino acids. CD25-based Treg depletion was applied to purified naive CD4+ T cells. Semi-nested PCR with Nested Universal Primer A followed constant-region reverse priming of full-length variable regions. From the 5' RACE reads, TCRdb called clonotypes with MiXCR, one entry per CDR3 protein. This sample has tens of thousands of distinct CDR3 sequences, with 24% found just once. This chain uses TRBV4-2 with TRBJ1-3; TRBD1 is a possible D gene (6 bases). The specimen sequenced was tumor-infiltrating naive CD4+ T cells sorted from the breast tumor. Subset given: naive CD4+ T cells, CD4+CD45RA+CD25-. This receptor was identified in a female donor with breast cancer. CDR3: CASSQGDTTSGNTIYF. CDR3 sequence (DNA): TGTGCCAGCAGCCAAGGGGACACAACCTCTGGAAACACCATATATTTT.